This TCR beta chain comes out of a study of prognosis after radiotherapy for stage I lung cancer. Study overall: The enrollment of patients with stage I non-small cell lung cancer occurred between April 2018 and 2019. In more than 13 patients the disease was a newly diagnosed primary stage I lung tumor, whereas about 5 had oligometastatic NSCLC following surgical resection of the primary tumor. General observations from the study: Some patients went on to develop distant metastases. Their Shannon entropy after stereotactic body radiation therapy was lower, and its change from baseline was also lower.

In this sample, this clonotype turned up many times. Its target is not known. From genomic DNA, TCR beta CDR3 was amplified by two-round multiplex PCR. First-round PCR, the initial amplification, used primers specific to each TRBV and TRBJ gene. TCRdb recomputed calls from the multiplex PCR reads with MiXCR, one row per CDR3 protein. Of tens of thousands of distinct CDR3 sequences in the sample, 24% are singletons; the top ten hold about 25%. CT and PET/CT showed node-negative disease in all patients, none of whom had received prior chemotherapy or radiotherapy or had other malignancies. Germline CDR1 and CDR2: SGHRS and YFSETQ. The length of the CDR3 is 16 residues. The junction had 7 bases not matched to a gene; V was cut back by 0 bases and J by 5 bases.

The TCR originated in a donor aged 50 or older with non-small cell lung cancer. The sample in question was PBMCs, obtained before or after stereotactic body radiation therapy (not recorded which). The V call is TRBV5-1, the J call TRBJ2-5, with 10 bases aligning to TRBD2. The CDR3 nucleotides are TGCGCCAGCAGCTTGGCCTTTCGGACTAGCGGTGAGACCCAGTACTTC. It codes for CASSLAFRTSGETQYF.